The 28 T cell receptor beta chains presented below share a single source sample, sequenced in a study of post-analysis software for immune sequencing data. TCR beta cDNA libraries included unique molecular identifiers. TCRdb re-derived calls from the PCR reads in MiXCR, one entry per CDR3 protein. Of about 680,000 distinct CDR3 sequences in the sample, about 60% were seen once. Antigens for these TCRs are unknown. Whole-study results and caveats: Roughly 5 TRBV segments were significantly more frequent in patients than in controls. TRBV5-6, TRBV5-1 and TRBV20-1 were among these segments.

Sequencing used blood. The receptors here all came from a girl under 10 years old with multiple sclerosis.

The sample holds a few counts of this clonotype. V and J are TRBV6-4 and TRBJ2-4, with D unresolved. Trimming pared 9 bases from V and 0 bases from J, leaving 9 bases between. Germline V gene sequence: CDR1 MRHNA, CDR2 SNTAGT. This CDR3 is 13 amino acids long. The DNA for the CDR3 is TGTGCCAGGAGGACCATAGCCAAAAACATTCAGTACTTC. It yields the protein CARRTIAKNIQYF.

Regarding this clonotype: A read error may produce the germline difference seen at one junction end. J is TRBJ2-5 and V is TRBV20-1, with 7 bases identical to TRBD2. The J call could be wrong; TRBJ2-4 is a better fit for the DNA end. In germline, CDR1 is DFQATT, CDR2 SNEGSKA (reference sequence). The CDR3 extends over 15 amino acids. The DNA of the CDR3 is TGCAGCGCTAGTTCCGGACTAGGGGCCGTAAACATTCAGTACTTC. Translated: CSASSGLGAVNIQYF.

The rearrangement links TRBV4-1 to TRBJ2-1; 9 nucleotides agree with TRBD2. In germline, CDR1 is MGHRA, CDR2 YSYEKL. V dropped 1 base and J dropped 8; count of bases not matched to a gene: 6. CDR3 length equals 15 residues. The CDR3 loop reads CASSQVAGDRHEQFF. The CDR3 nucleotides read TGCGCCAGCAGCCAAGTAGCGGGAGATCGGCATGAGCAGTTCTTC.

Notes on this clonotype: One end of the junction fails to match germline, which may point to a read error. The rearrangement uses TRBV27 and TRBJ2-1, with 11 bases fitting TRBD2. Germline V lookup: CDR1 MNHEY, CDR2 SMNVEV (reference sequence). This CDR3 spans 18 amino acids. This chain's CDR3 is CASSSIRLAGYPYNERFF. The CDR3 nucleotides are TGTGCCAGCAGTTCCATTCGACTAGCGGGATATCCCTACAATGAGCGGTTCTTC.

The chain links TRBV5-1 to TRBJ1-2, with 8 bases identical to TRBD1. Germline CDR1 SGHRS, CDR2 YFSETQ. The V and J ends lost 0 bases and 5 bases, in that order; junction bases with no gene match: 12. The CDR3 runs to 17 residues. This CDR3 reads CASSLAPAGQGGYGYTF. CDR3 nucleotide sequence: TGCGCCAGCAGCTTGGCCCCCGCTGGACAGGGAGGATATGGCTACACCTTC.

This chain connects TRBV7-9 to TRBJ1-1; D not certain. Germline values: CDR1 SEHNR, CDR2 FQNEAQ (reference sequence). Trimming took 0 bases from V and 1 from J, leaving 9 bases between them. The CDR3 spans 15 residues. The CDR3 region is CASSLARAGNTEAFF. The CDR3 DNA sequence: TGTGCCAGCAGCTTAGCGCGAGCGGGGAACACTGAAGCTTTCTTT.

The chain employs TRBV20-1 and TRBJ1-1; D is unresolved. The CDR3 loop spans 12 amino acids. The V end lost 6 bases, the J end lost 0 bases, and 8 bases lay between the germline ends. CDR1 is DFQATT, CDR2 SNEGSKA, per germline (reference sequence). The CDR3: CSAPRVNTEAFF. Here the CDR3 DNA reads TGCAGTGCCCCTAGGGTGAACACTGAAGCTTTCTTT.

This sequence joins TRBV2 and TRBJ2-5, with 8 bases matching TRBD2. The trim removed 7 bases at V and 3 bases at J, leaving 7 bases unmatched. The CDR3 spans 14 residues. Germline-derived CDR1 and CDR2 are SNHLY and FYNNEI. CDR3 nucleotides: TGTGCCAGCACTGCCGGGACTAGAGAAGAGACCCAGTACTTC. Translating gives CASTAGTREETQYF. Looking up the rest from reference TRBV2 and TRBJ2-5 gives the full variable domain: EPEVTQTPSHQVTQMGQEVILRCVPISNHLYFYWYRQILGQKVEFLVSFYNNEISEKSEIFDDQFSVERPDGSNFTLKIRSTKLEDSAMYFCASTAGTREETQYFGPGTRLLVL.

V gene TRBV20-1 combines with J gene TRBJ1-2, with D perhaps TRBD1 (5 bases). The CDR3 runs to 15 residues. CDR1 and CDR2 from the germline V gene are DFQATT and SNEGSKA (reference sequence). Deletions cut 1 base from V and 6 bases from J, with 18 bases between. The CDR3 bases are TGCAGTGCTAGAGCGCCCGGGGCGTGGGGAGATGGCTACACCTTC. Translation: CSARAPGAWGDGYTF.

The chain recombines TRBV20-1 with TRBJ2-1, with D perhaps given as TRBD1 or TRBD2 (5 bases each). Germline CDR1 DFQATT, CDR2 SNEGSKA (reference sequence). The CDR3 spans 15 residues. The V end lost 2 bases, the J end lost 5 bases, and 16 bases lay between the germline ends. The CDR3 DNA reads TGCAGTGCTAGAAGTTTCGGGAAGGGGAACAATGAGCAGTTCTTC. Protein: CSARSFGKGNNEQFF.

This clonotype was counted between two and nine times. The chain combines TRBV29-1 with TRBJ2-6; TRBD2 is a possible D gene (6 bases). Per the germline V gene, CDR1 is SQVTM and CDR2 is ANQGSEA. This CDR3 is 15 amino acids long. V gave up 7 bases and J gave up 4 bases, with 17 bases separating them. In DNA, the CDR3 is TGCAGCGCTTTCCTTACGGGAGTCGGGGCCAACGTCCTGACTTTC. This encodes CSAFLTGVGANVLTF.

This clonotype occurred a few times. The V gene is TRBV24-1, the J gene TRBJ1-1; D may be TRBD1 (5 bases). The CDR3 extends over 15 amino acids. From germline, CDR1 is KGHDR and CDR2 SFDVKD. Trimming shortened V by 5 bases and J by 5 bases, and 17 bases separated the two germline ends. This CDR3 reads CATSAADTGGTEAFF. The CDR3 DNA is TGTGCCACCAGTGCCGCGGACACGGGGGGAACTGAAGCTTTCTTT.

This clonotype was seen only once. V usage is TRBV7-2 and J usage is TRBJ1-2; D not resolved. Trimming left V 3 bases short and J 2 bases short, with 13 bases between. The germline V gene has CDR1 SGHTA and CDR2 FQGNSA. The CDR3 is 15 amino acids. CDR3 in DNA: TGTGCCAGCAGCTTTAAGGGCCCGGCCAACTATGGCTACACCTTC. Its translation: CASSFKGPANYGYTF.

The V and J genes are TRBV5-1 and TRBJ2-3, with D unresolved. CDR1 is SGHRS and CDR2 is YFSETQ in the germline V gene. The ends were cut back, 2 bases at V and 6 bases at J, with 13 bases in the middle. The CDR3 loop spans 14 amino acids. The DNA of the CDR3 is TGCGCCAGCAGCTTAGGGCACATCCTGGATACGCAGTATTTT. Translating gives CASSLGHILDTQYF.

The chain links TRBV29-1 to TRBJ2-4; a weak D match, TRBD1 (5 bases). The CDR3 sequence is 14 residues long. The V end was cut by 0 bases, the J end by 2 bases, with 8 bases between. Germline loops: CDR1 SQVTM, CDR2 ANQGSEA. The CDR3 reads CSVEDPDTKNIQYF. The CDR3, as DNA: TGCAGCGTTGAAGATCCGGACACCAAAAACATTCAGTACTTC. The whole variable domain, remainder taken from reference TRBV29-1 and TRBJ2-4, is SAVISQKPSRDICQRGTSLTIQCQVDSQVTMMFWYRQQPGQSLTLIATANQGSEATYESGFVIDKFPISRPNLTFSTLTVSNMSPEDSSIYLCSVEDPDTKNIQYFGAGTRLSVL.

A few counts support this clonotype. V is TRBV7-8 and J is TRBJ2-3; 8 bases agree with TRBD2. V dropped 6 bases and J dropped 6; count of bases not matched to a gene: 17. Germline lookup yields CDR1 SGHVS and CDR2 FQNEAQ. This CDR3 spans 17 amino acids. CDR3 in amino acids: CASRETSAAGPADTQYF. The CDR3 DNA reads as TGTGCCAGCAGAGAGACTAGCGCGGCAGGACCAGCGGATACGCAGTATTTT.

The gene calls are TRBV6-5 and TRBJ2-5; D perhaps matches TRBD2 (6 bases). The CDR3 loop spans 11 amino acids. V gave up 3 bases and J gave up 11 bases, with 10 bases separating them. CDR1 MNHEY and CDR2 SVGAGI come from the germline V gene. In nucleotides, the CDR3 is TGTGCCAGCAGTTATTGGGGGGAGCAGTACTTC. Its protein product is CASSYWGEQYF.

The chain has TRBV5-1 and TRBJ2-3; tentative D call: TRBD2 (6 bases). Trimming left V 3 bases short and J 2 bases short, with 13 bases between. CDR1 SGHRS and CDR2 YFSETQ come from the germline V gene. The CDR3 has 15 amino acids. CDR3 region: CASSSGLPPTDTQYF. The CDR3 region has the DNA TGCGCCAGCAGCTCGGGACTCCCGCCCACAGATACGCAGTATTTT.

This clonotype was picked up a small number of times. V and J are TRBV29-1 and TRBJ2-1; 9 bases line up with TRBD1. Germline CDR1 SQVTM, CDR2 ANQGSEA. The junction had 11 bases not matched to a gene; V was cut back by 7 bases and J by 4 bases. The CDR3 has 15 residues. The CDR3 region is CSEWTGDRPYNEQFF. The DNA of the CDR3 is TGCAGCGAGTGGACAGGGGATAGGCCTTACAATGAGCAGTTCTTC.

This chain uses TRBV12-3 or TRBV12-4 with TRBJ1-5; D gene ambiguous. V shed 6 bases and J shed 6 bases, with 9 bases lying between them. The CDR3 has 12 amino acids. The CDR3 region is CASSQGGQPQHF. The CDR3 region has the DNA TGTGCCAGCAGCCAAGGCGGTCAGCCCCAGCATTTT.

CDR3 sequence (DNA): TGCGCCAGCAGTCAGACTAGCGGGGGGGCTGACATTCAGTACTTC. It specifies CASSQTSGGADIQYF. The V gene is TRBV4-1, the J gene TRBJ2-4, with 14 bases that match TRBD2. V lost 6 bases to trimming and J lost 8 bases; unmatched junction nucleotides: 6. Germline CDR1 MGHRA, CDR2 YSYEKL. The CDR3 contains 15 residues.

This clonotype was picked up one time. The chain recombines TRBV5-1 with TRBJ2-1, with TRBD2 matching 11 bases. CDR1 is SGHRS and CDR2 is YFSETQ in the germline V gene. The V segment lost 4 bases and the J segment 12 bases; nucleotides outside the gene matches: 9. This CDR3 has 14 residues. CDR3 nucleotides: TGCGCCAGCAGCGGGACTCTAGCGGGAGGAGGGCAGTTCTTC. This codes for CASSGTLAGGGQFF. Complete variable domain (other parts from reference TRBV5-1 and TRBJ2-1): KAGVTQTPRYLIKTRGQQVTLSCSPISGHRSVSWYQQTPGQGLQFLFEYFSETQRNKGNFPGRFSGRQFSNSRSEMNVSTLELGDSALYLCASSGTLAGGGQFFGPGTRLTVL.

V usage is TRBV4-1 and J usage is TRBJ1-2; D call uncertain. Germline CDR1 and CDR2: MGHRA and YSYEKL. The CDR3 contains 15 residues. The ends were cut back, 0 bases at V and 4 bases at J, with 12 bases in the middle. CDR3 sequence: CASSQDLARSYGYTF. CDR3 nucleotides: TGCGCCAGCAGCCAAGATCTCGCCAGGTCCTATGGCTACACCTTC.

The chain has TRBV29-1 and TRBJ2-1; a weak D match, TRBD1 (6 bases). Trimming pared 8 bases from V and 4 bases from J, leaving 12 bases between. Germline CDR1 SQVTM, CDR2 ANQGSEA. The CDR3 runs 12 residues. The DNA of the CDR3 is TGCAGCACCCCAGGACAGTACAATGAGCAGTTCTTC. Translated, it gives CSTPGQYNEQFF.

This clonotype has only one observation. The chain uses TRBV5-1 and TRBJ2-1; 8 positions match TRBD2. Germline assignment: CDR1 SGHRS and CDR2 YFSETQ. After removal of 6 bases from V and 5 bases from J, the junction contained 13 bases not matched to a gene. The CDR3 sequence is 16 residues long. In DNA, the CDR3 is TGCGCCAGCACATTATCCGGGACTAGAGGGGACAATGAGCAGTTCTTC. This sequence encodes CASTLSGTRGDNEQFF.

The gene calls are TRBV7-9 and TRBJ2-3; 11 bases agree with TRBD2. Germline assignment: CDR1 SEHNR and CDR2 FQNEAQ (reference sequence). J gave up 4 bases and V 3 bases, and 6 bases lay outside the gene matches. There are 16 residues in the CDR3. The CDR3 nucleotides read TGTGCCAGCAGCTTTACTAGCGGGAGAGTTGCAGATACGCAGTATTTT. Protein: CASSFTSGRVADTQYF.

The chain couples TRBV7-2 to TRBJ1-4; D remains unclear. V lost 0 bases, J lost 5 bases, and 16 bases lay in between. The germline V gene encodes CDR1 SGHTA and CDR2 FQGNSA. The CDR3 runs 17 residues. The chain's CDR3 is CASSLAPNQADNEKLFF. DNA for the CDR3: TGTGCCAGCAGCTTAGCGCCCAACCAGGCCGACAATGAAAAACTGTTTTTT.

The J gene is TRBJ1-5, the V gene TRBV2; D is undetermined. Trimming shortened V by 3 bases and J by 7 bases, and 10 bases separated the two germline ends. The CDR3 runs to 13 residues. The germline CDR1 and CDR2 sequences are SNHLY and FYNNEI. This CDR3 is CASSDWSEQPQHF. CDR3 nucleotides: TGTGCCAGCAGTGACTGGTCGGAGCAGCCCCAGCATTTT.